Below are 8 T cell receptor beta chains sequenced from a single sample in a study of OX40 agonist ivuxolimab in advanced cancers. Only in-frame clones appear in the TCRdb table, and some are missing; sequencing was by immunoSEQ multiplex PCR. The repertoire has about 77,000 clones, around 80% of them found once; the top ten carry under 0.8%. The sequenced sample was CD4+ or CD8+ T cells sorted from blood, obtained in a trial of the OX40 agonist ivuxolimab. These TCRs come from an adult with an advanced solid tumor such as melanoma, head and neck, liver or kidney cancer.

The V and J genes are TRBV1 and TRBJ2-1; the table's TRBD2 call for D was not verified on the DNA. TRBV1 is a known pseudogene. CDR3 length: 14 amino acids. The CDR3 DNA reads TGCACCAGCAGCCATAATCACCCGAGTAATGAGCAGTTCTTC. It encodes CTSSHNHPSNEQFF.

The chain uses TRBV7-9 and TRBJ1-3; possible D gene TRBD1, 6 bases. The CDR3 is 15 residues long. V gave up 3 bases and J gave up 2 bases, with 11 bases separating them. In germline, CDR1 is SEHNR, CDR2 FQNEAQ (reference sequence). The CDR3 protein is CASSLFGQTGNTIYF. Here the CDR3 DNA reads TGTGCCAGCAGCTTGTTTGGACAGACTGGAAACACCATATATTTT.

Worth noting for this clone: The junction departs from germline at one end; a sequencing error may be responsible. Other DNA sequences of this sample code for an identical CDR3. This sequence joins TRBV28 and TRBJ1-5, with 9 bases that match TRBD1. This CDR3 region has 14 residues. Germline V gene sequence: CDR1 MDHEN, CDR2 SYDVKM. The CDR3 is CASSSRQGGQPQHF. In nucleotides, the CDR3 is TGTGCCAGCAGTTCCCGACAGGGGGGGCAGCCCCAACATTTT. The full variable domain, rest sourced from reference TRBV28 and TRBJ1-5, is DVKVTQSSRYLVKRTGEKVFLECVQDMDHENMFWYRQDPGLGLRLIYFSYDVKMKEKGDIPEGYSVSREKKERFSLILESASTNQTSMYLCASSSRQGGQPQHFGDGTRLSIL.

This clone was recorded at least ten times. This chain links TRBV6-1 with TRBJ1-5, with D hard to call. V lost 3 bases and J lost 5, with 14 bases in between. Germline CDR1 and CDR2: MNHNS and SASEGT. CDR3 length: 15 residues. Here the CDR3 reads CASSEQGSHHQPQHF. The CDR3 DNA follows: TGTGCCAGCAGTGAGCAAGGGAGCCACCATCAGCCCCAGCATTTT.

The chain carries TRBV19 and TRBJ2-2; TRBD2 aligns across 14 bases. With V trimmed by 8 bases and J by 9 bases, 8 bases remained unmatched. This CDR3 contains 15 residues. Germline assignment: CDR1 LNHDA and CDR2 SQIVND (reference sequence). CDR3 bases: TGTGCCAGTCTGACTAGCGGGGGGGCCAGTCGGGAGCTGTTTTTT. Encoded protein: CASLTSGGASRELFF.

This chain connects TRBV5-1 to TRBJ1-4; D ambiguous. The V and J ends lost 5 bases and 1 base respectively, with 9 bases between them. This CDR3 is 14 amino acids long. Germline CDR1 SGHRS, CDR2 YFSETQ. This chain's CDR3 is CASRPTGTNEKLFF. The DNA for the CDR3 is TGCGCCAGCAGACCTACGGGAACTAATGAAAAACTGTTTTTT.

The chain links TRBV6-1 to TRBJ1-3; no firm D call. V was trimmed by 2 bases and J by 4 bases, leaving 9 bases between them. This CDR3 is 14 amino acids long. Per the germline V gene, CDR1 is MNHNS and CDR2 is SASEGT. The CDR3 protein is CASSESDKGNTIYF. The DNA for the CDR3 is TGTGCCAGCAGTGAAAGTGACAAAGGAAACACCATATATTTT.

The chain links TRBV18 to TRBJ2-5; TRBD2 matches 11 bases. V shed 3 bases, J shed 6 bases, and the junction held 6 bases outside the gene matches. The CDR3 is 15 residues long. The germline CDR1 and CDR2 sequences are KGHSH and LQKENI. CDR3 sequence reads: CASSPSGGAGKTQYF. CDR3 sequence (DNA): TGTGCCAGCTCACCTAGCGGGGGGGCCGGAAAGACCCAGTACTTC.